This note documents a single T cell receptor (beta chain) sequence. Its binding antigen is unknown. No clone much larger than this one lies a single base away; base qualities are absent. The sample holds other DNA sequences that translate to the same CDR3. This record belongs to a study of shared clonotypes between healthy human individuals (dated by TCRdb to the early 2020s). Study-level background: The cohort comprised a couple of women and a few men aged 18 to 49 years. The study deeply sequenced blood TCR repertoires of about 5 healthy adults to estimate repertoire size and the extent of clonotype sharing between individuals. Different laboratories and diverse techniques were used to prepare libraries and sequence TCR repertoires, to increase sequencing depth and limit assay-specific biases. Per donor, leukapheresis produced somewhere between about 0.85 and 10 billion PBMCs.

Using the deep immunoSEQ assay, TCR CDR3 regions were amplified from genomic DNA by multiplex PCR. For each cell subset, the extracted genomic DNA was distributed evenly across all wells of several immunoSEQ 96-well plates, and each plate served as one replicate. Each replicate PCR for unsorted PBMC received roughly 0.3 ug genomic DNA, equal to approximately 30,000 T cell genomes. Unsorted PBMC genomic DNA was sequenced across ten immunoSEQ deep assay plates. Purified libraries were measured with a Qubit 3.0 fluorometer, size-checked on a Bioanalyzer 2100, and measured again with the KAPA Library Quantification kit. A separate single-read 150-cycle Illumina NextSeq 550 flow cell was used to sequence each immunoSEQ 96-well plate. The study's own analysis went as follows. Because the immunoSEQ output included only junctional sequences and no quality scores, the filtering could not be the same as the filtering used for full-length reads. Sequences were annotated with PyIR, a Python wrapper for IgBLAST v1.9, using IMGT germline references to assign V/J genes and CDR3. Reads were filtered out if the reads had weak V/J assignments (E-value above 1e-6), no CDR3, stop codons, out-of-frame junctions, or ambiguous translated residues. V3J clonotypes were defined as sequences sharing the same inferred V gene, J gene, and CDR3 amino acid sequence. To compute the percentage overlap between repertoires, the number of shared unique clonotypes was divided by the size of the smaller repertoire. Richness of each repertoire was evaluated using RTK rarefaction, the Chao1 estimator, and Recon v2.1 estimates of unobserved clonotypes. Held by TCRdb, this immuneACCESS table contains in-frame sequences only and omits some clones. Under half of the omission traces to an unresolved V gene where checked; the cause of the rest is unknown. Clonal size and the V and J genes are those of that table, whereas D and trimming came from the DNA. The sample records about 560,000 clones, about 80% of which are singletons. The ten largest clones add up to more than 10% of the sample.

What the study reported, not specific to this receptor: Only blood was sampled, and tissue TCR repertoires likely differ from those in blood. Because the study included only a small number of donors, the genetic and exposure-history diversity represented was limited. Pairwise subsampling indicated that sequencing depth was expected to affect the degree of clonotype sharing among donors.

The donors were healthy, HIV-negative adults who had no recently reported acute infections or vaccinations. Every donor was a Caucasian adult residing in Nashville, Tennessee, USA. For unsorted samples, approximately 89 million PBMCs were counted, and genomic DNA was extracted using the QIAamp DNA Blood Mini kit. Blood was obtained by leukapheresis, after which PBMCs were separated by Ficoll-Histopaque density gradient centrifugation and cryopreserved in liquid nitrogen vapor phase. Unmatched junction bases come to 3, with V trimmed by 10 bases and J by 2 bases. Sequences LNHDA (CDR1) and SQIVND (CDR2) are obtained from the germline V gene (reference sequence). The CDR3 covers 13 residues, taking in both the cysteine and the phenylalanine. The read is trimmed to its CDR3 DNA, 39 bases read in frame from base 1.

This receptor was identified in a woman aged 40 to 50 in good health. Some clones in this sample may be carry-over from other donors' samples. The sample comprised PBMCs. The rearranged segments are TRBV19 and TRBJ2-5; 11 of the junction bases match TRBD1. The sequence in DNA is TGTGCCACCCGGGACAGGGGGCAAGAGACCCAGTACTTC. It translates as CATRDRGQETQYF.